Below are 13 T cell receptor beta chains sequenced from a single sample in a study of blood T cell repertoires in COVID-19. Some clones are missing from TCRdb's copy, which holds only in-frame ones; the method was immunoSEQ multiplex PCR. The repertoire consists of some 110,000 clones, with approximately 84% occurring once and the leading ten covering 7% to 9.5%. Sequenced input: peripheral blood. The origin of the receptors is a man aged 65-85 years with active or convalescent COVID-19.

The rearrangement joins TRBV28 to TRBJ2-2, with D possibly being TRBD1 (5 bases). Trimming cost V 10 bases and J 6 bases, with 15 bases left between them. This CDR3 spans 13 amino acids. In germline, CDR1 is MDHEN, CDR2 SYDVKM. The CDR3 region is CAIPSPTAGELFF. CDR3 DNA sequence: TGTGCCATCCCCTCACCGACAGCCGGGGAGCTGTTTTTT.

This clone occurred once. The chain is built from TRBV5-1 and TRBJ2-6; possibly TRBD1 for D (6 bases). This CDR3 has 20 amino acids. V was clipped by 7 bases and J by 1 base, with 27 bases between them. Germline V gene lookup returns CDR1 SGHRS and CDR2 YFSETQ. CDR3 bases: TGCGCCAGCCGCCCCCTCGACAGGTCCATAGTGAGATCTGGGGCCAACGTCCTGACTTTC. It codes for CASRPLDRSIVRSGANVLTF.

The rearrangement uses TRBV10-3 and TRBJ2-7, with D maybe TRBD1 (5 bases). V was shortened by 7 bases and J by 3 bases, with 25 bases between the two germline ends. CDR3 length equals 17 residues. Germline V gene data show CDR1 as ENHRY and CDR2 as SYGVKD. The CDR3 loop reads CAITGDSAARSFYEQYF. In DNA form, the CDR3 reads TGTGCCATCACCGGCGACAGTGCCGCCCGTTCTTTCTACGAGCAGTACTTC.

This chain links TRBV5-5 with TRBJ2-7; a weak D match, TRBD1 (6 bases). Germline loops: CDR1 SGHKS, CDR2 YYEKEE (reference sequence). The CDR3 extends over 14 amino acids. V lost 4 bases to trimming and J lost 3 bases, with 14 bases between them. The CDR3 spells CASSQTGSHYEQYF. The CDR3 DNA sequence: TGTGCCAGCAGCCAAACAGGGTCCCACTACGAGCAGTACTTC.

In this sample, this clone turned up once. The CDR3: CASSHIWTGGSPLHF. CDR3 DNA: TGTGCCAGCAGTCATATTTGGACAGGCGGCTCACCCCTCCACTTT. This chain uses TRBV6-5 with TRBJ1-6; 7 nucleotides match TRBD1. Germline V gene lookup returns CDR1 MNHEY and CDR2 SVGAGI. There are 15 residues in the CDR3. The V segment lost 5 bases and the J segment 10 bases; nucleotides outside the gene matches: 11.

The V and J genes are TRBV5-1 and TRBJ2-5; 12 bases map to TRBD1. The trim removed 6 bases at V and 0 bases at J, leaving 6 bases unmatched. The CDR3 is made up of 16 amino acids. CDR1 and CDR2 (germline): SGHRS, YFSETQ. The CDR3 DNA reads TGCGCCAGCAAAGGGGGGACAGGGGGCTACCAAGAGACCCAGTACTTC. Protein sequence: CASKGGTGGYQETQYF.

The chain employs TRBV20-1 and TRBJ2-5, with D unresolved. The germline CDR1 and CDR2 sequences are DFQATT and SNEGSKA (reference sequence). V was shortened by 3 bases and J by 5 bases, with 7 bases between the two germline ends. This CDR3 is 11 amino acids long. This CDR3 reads CSARFRETQYF. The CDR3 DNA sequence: TGCAGTGCTAGGTTTCGGGAGACCCAGTACTTC.

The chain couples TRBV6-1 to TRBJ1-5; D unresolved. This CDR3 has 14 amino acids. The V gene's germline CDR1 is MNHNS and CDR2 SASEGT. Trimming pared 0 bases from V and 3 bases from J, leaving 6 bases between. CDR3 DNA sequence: TGTGCCAGCAGTGAAGCGGCAGACAATCAGCCCCAGCATTTT. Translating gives CASSEAADNQPQHF.

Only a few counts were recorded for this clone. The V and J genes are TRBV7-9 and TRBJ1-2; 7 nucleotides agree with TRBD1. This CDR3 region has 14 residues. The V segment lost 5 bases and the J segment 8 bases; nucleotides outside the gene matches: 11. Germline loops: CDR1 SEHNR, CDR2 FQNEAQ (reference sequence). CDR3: CASSPRQGTEGYTF. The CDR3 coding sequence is TGTGCCAGCAGCCCCAGACAGGGAACGGAAGGCTACACCTTC.

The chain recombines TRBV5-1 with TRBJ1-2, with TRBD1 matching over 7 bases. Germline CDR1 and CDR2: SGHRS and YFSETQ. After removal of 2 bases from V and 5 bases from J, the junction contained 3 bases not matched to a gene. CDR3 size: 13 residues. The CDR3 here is CASSFGQEYGYTF. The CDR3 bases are TGCGCCAGCAGCTTCGGACAGGAGTATGGCTACACCTTC.

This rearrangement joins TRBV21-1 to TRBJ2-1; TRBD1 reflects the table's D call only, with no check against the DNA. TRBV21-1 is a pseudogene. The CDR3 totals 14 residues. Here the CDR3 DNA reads TGTGCCAGCAGCAAAGACAAGGGGGCAATTGAGCAGTTCTTC. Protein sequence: CASSKDKGAIEQFF.

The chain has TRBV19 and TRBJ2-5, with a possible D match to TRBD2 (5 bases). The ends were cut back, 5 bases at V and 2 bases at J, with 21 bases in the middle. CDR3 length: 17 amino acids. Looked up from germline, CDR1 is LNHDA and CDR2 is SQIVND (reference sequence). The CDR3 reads CASSLVVKIGLQETQYF. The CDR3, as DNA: TGTGCCAGTAGTTTGGTCGTCAAGATCGGACTGCAAGAGACCCAGTACTTC.

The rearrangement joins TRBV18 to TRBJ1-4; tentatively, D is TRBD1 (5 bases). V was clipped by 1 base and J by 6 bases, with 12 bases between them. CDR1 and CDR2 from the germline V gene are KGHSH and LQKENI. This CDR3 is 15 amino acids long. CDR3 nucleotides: TGTGCCAGCTCACCACTATCAGGGATATATGAAAAACTGTTTTTT. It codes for CASSPLSGIYEKLFF.